A selection of T cell receptor beta chains follows, all from one sample in a study of identical twins. MiXCR was run by TCRdb on the 5' RACE reads, yielding one entry per CDR3 protein. The sample has 200,000 or so distinct CDR3 sequences, approximately 8.3% seen once. In addition, the sample was reused for a study of yellow fever vaccine responses in identical twins.

The sequenced sample consisted of memory (CD45RO+) T cells sorted from blood. The receptors derive from a woman between 18 and 29 years old in good health. Each CDR3 is given with its conserved first and last residue.

J gene	V gene	CDR3 protein
TRBJ2-5	TRBV6-5	CASSYLSLAYETQYF
TRBJ2-3	TRBV25-1	CASSEALNSGDTDTQYF
TRBJ2-5	TRBV7-2	CASSLGDRGLETQYF
TRBJ2-1	TRBV27	CASSFSLMARPNNEQFF
TRBJ1-2	TRBV3-1	CASSRDILYGYTF
TRBJ2-7	TRBV12-3/TRBV12-4	CASSLGSVGEQYF
TRBJ2-5	TRBV30	CAWSSGQGRAEETQYF
TRBJ1-2	TRBV20-1	CSARGAASDYGYTF
TRBJ2-6	TRBV28	CASSLDNSGANVLTF
TRBJ2-1	TRBV5-6	CASSAYRLGEQFF
TRBJ2-5	TRBV6-2/TRBV6-3	CASRRTGNTGTQETQYF
TRBJ2-3	TRBV6-5	CVLAGIADTQYF
TRBJ2-3	TRBV6-1	CASGRDPASTDTQYF
TRBJ1-1	TRBV28	CASSSNRQYQAFF
TRBJ2-7	TRBV20-1	CSVAGVNAYEQYF
TRBJ2-1	TRBV7-2	CASSLVSGTSSYNEQFF
TRBJ2-7	TRBV27	CASSLGPGGQLSYEQYF
TRBJ2-2	TRBV5-4	CASREPEVTGELFF
TRBJ1-5	TRBV6-2/TRBV6-3	CASSYSRGSQPQHF
TRBJ2-2	TRBV7-2	CASSSRRPGAGTGELFF
TRBJ2-3	TRBV7-2	CASSLREGGGTDTQYF
TRBJ1-1	TRBV3-1	CASSQAQMNTEAFF
TRBJ1-1	TRBV3-1	CASSQLKGIPEAFF
TRBJ2-2	TRBV28	CASRPGSRAQGGELFF
TRBJ1-2	TRBV4-3	CASSQGSGLNYGYTF